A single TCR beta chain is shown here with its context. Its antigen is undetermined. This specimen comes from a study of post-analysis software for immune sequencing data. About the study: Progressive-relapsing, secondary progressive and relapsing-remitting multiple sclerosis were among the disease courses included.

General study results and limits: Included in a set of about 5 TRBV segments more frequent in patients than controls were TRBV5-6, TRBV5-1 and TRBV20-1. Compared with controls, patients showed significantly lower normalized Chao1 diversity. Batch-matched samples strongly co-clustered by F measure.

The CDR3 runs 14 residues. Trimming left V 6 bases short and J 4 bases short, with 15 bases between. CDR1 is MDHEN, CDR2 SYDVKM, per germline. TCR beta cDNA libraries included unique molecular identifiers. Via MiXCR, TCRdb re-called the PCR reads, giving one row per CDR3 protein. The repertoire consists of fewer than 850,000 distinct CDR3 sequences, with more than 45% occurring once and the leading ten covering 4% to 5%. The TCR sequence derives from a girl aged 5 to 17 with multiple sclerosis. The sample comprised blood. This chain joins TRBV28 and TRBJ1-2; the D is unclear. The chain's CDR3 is CASRFPVSGYGYTF. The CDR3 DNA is TGTGCCAGCAGGTTCCCTGTGAGTGGCTATGGCTACACCTTC.